This TCR beta chain was sequenced for a study of cytomegalovirus exposure and HLA in healthy donors. Study observations and caveats: The study labeled 170 or so TCR beta chains cytomegalovirus-associated. Diagnosis of cytomegalovirus status made by the classifier reportedly showed high specificity and sensitivity. In a later analysis, the majority of CMV-associated beta chains seemingly showed HLA restriction.

In the case of this clone: Its specificity is unknown.

Per the germline V gene, CDR1 is SGHNT and CDR2 is YENEEA. Trimming took 4 bases from V and 3 from J; bases not matched to a gene: 14. This CDR3 spans 17 amino acids. With 60 Vbeta and 13 Jbeta primers, the PCR was carried out. TCRdb keeps only in-frame clones here, not all; method: immunoSEQ multiplex PCR. The table records around 190,000 clones, 79% of them present only once. The V gene is TRBV11-3, the J gene TRBJ2-7; 8 positions match TRBD1. Sequences were obtained from PBMCs. The TCR sequence derives from a woman under 40 in good health and CMV-seropositive. CDR3: CASSSEGRGHLYYEQYF. CDR3 sequence (DNA): TGTGCCAGCAGCTCCGAAGGCAGGGGGCACCTTTACTACGAGCAGTACTTC.